This is a list of T cell receptor beta chains from one sample in a study of Ad26.COV2.S vaccination and SARS-CoV-2 variants. Only in-frame clones appear in the TCRdb table, and some are missing; sequencing was by immunoSEQ multiplex PCR. This sample has about 410,000 clones, with approximately 91% found just once. The source was peripheral blood, collected in a trial of Ad26.COV2.S vaccine versus placebo. These receptors were collected from a person aged 18-65 years who received the Ad26.COV2.S COVID-19 vaccine or a placebo. The CDR3 runs from the conserved cysteine through the conserved F or W. Each record gives: V gene, D gene, J gene, clone size, CDR3 protein, CDR3 DNA. A D gene is named only where the DNA matches it firmly. Not every row has a clone size; where given, it reads once, few, many or a size class.

V gene: TRBV5-1
D gene: TRBD1
J gene: TRBJ1-4
clone size: .
CDR3 protein: CASSFQPLGGTGNNEKLFF
CDR3 DNA: TGCGCCAGCAGCTTTCAGCCCCTAGGCGGGACAGGGAACAATGAAAAACTGTTTTTT

V gene: TRBV6-1
D gene: .
J gene: TRBJ1-2
clone size: .
CDR3 protein: CASSEDLNYGYTF
CDR3 DNA: TGTGCCAGCAGTGAAGACCTTAACTATGGCTACACCTTC

V gene: TRBV15
D gene: TRBD2
J gene: TRBJ2-7
clone size: .
CDR3 protein: CATSRDVGLNYEQYF
CDR3 DNA: TGTGCCACCAGCAGAGACGTGGGACTAAATTACGAGCAGTACTTC

V gene: TRBV9
D gene: .
J gene: TRBJ2-3
clone size: .
CDR3 protein: CASSVASSPDTQYF
CDR3 DNA: TGTGCCAGCAGCGTAGCTTCTAGCCCAGATACGCAGTATTTT

V gene: TRBV7-8
D gene: .
J gene: TRBJ2-4
clone size: .
CDR3 protein: CASSSAGTSKNIQYF
CDR3 DNA: TGTGCCAGCAGCTCCGCCGGGACATCCAAAAACATTCAGTACTTC

V gene: TRBV19
D gene: .
J gene: TRBJ1-1
clone size: .
CDR3 protein: CASSIQGRLYAFF
CDR3 DNA: TGTGCCAGTAGTATACAGGGGCGTCTATACGCTTTCTTT

V gene: TRBV6-5
D gene: .
J gene: TRBJ2-5
clone size: .
CDR3 protein: CASSSSGETQYF
CDR3 DNA: TGTGCCAGCAGTAGTTCAGGGGAGACCCAGTACTTC

V gene: TRBV3-1/TRBV3-2
D gene: TRBD1
J gene: TRBJ1-2
clone size: few
CDR3 protein: CASSRRQGNYGYTF
CDR3 DNA: TGTGCCAGCAGCAGGAGACAGGGGAACTATGGCTACACCTTC

V gene: TRBV19
D gene: TRBD1
J gene: TRBJ1-5
clone size: .
CDR3 protein: CATRQGVMSNQPQHF
CDR3 DNA: TGTGCCACCAGACAGGGGGTAATGAGCAATCAGCCCCAGCATTTT

V gene: TRBV10-3
D gene: TRBD1
J gene: TRBJ1-1
clone size: .
CDR3 protein: CAIRQGGDTEAFF
CDR3 DNA: TGTGCCATCAGACAGGGGGGGGACACTGAAGCTTTCTTT

V gene: TRBV7-2
D gene: TRBD2
J gene: TRBJ2-2
clone size: .
CDR3 protein: CASSFSGTSGGATGELFF
CDR3 DNA: TGTGCCAGCAGCTTCTCCGGGACTAGCGGGGGGGCCACCGGGGAGCTGTTTTTT

V gene: TRBV12-3/TRBV12-4
D gene: .
J gene: TRBJ2-7
clone size: .
CDR3 protein: CASSWGGSYEQYF
CDR3 DNA: TGTGCCAGCAGTTGGGGGGGCAGCTACGAGCAGTACTTC

V gene: TRBV7-9
D gene: .
J gene: TRBJ2-7
clone size: .
CDR3 protein: CASSSGHAYEQYF
CDR3 DNA: TGTGCCAGCAGTTCAGGTCATGCCTACGAGCAGTACTTC

V gene: TRBV10-3
D gene: TRBD1
J gene: TRBJ2-7
clone size: .
CDR3 protein: CAIRLTGDSYEQYF
CDR3 DNA: TGTGCCATCCGACTGACAGGGGACTCTTACGAGCAGTACTTC

V gene: TRBV5-6
D gene: .
J gene: TRBJ1-6
clone size: .
CDR3 protein: CASSLRLAGYSPLHF
CDR3 DNA: TGTGCCAGCAGCCTGAGGCTGGCAGGGTATTCACCCCTCCACTTT

V gene: TRBV2
D gene: .
J gene: TRBJ2-6
clone size: .
CDR3 protein: CASSGRTGANVLTF
CDR3 DNA: TGTGCCAGCAGTGGGCGGACTGGGGCCAACGTCCTGACTTTC

V gene: TRBV6-6
D gene: TRBD1
J gene: TRBJ2-7
clone size: .
CDR3 protein: CASSPTGVRDEQYF
CDR3 DNA: TGTGCCAGCAGTCCCACAGGGGTACGGGACGAGCAGTACTTC

V gene: TRBV19
D gene: .
J gene: TRBJ1-1
clone size: once
CDR3 protein: CASSREYQAFF
CDR3 DNA: TGTGCCAGTAGTAGGGAGTACCAAGCTTTCTTT

V gene: TRBV5-6
D gene: .
J gene: TRBJ2-7
clone size: .
CDR3 protein: CASTPCPREQYF
CDR3 DNA: TGTGCCAGCACCCCATGCCCGAGGGAGCAGTACTTC

V gene: TRBV3-1/TRBV3-2
D gene: .
J gene: TRBJ2-3
clone size: .
CDR3 protein: CASSPVGEGGTDTQYF
CDR3 DNA: TGTGCCAGCAGCCCCGTGGGCGAGGGGGGCACAGATACGCAGTATTTT

V gene: TRBV30
D gene: .
J gene: TRBJ1-5
clone size: .
CDR3 protein: CAWSHRGSGHQPQHF
CDR3 DNA: TGTGCCTGGAGTCACCGGGGTTCGGGGCATCAGCCCCAGCATTTT

V gene: TRBV2
D gene: TRBD1
J gene: TRBJ1-5
clone size: .
CDR3 protein: CASKNRGYSNQPQHF
CDR3 DNA: TGTGCCAGCAAAAACAGGGGCTATAGCAATCAGCCCCAGCATTTT